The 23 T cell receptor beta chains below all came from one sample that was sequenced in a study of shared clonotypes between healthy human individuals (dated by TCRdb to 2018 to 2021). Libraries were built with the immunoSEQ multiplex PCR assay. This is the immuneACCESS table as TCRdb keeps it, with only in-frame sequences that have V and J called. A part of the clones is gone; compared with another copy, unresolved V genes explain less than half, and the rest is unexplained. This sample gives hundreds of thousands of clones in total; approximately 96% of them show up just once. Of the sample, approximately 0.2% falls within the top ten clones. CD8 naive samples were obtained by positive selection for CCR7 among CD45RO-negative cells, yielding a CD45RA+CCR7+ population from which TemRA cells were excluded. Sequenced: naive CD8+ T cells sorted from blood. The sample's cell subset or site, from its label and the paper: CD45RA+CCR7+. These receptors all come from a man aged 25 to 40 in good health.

CDR3 sequence (DNA): TGTGCCAGCAGTTACCGACAGGGGGCAGGAGTGTTCTACGAGCAGTACTTC. Its translation: CASSYRQGAGVFYEQYF. The rearrangement links TRBV27 to TRBJ2-7; 10 positions agree with TRBD1. Germline V CDR1 and CDR2: MNHEY, SMNVEV (reference sequence). The CDR3 runs 17 residues. With V trimmed by 4 bases and J by 3 bases, 12 bases remained unmatched.

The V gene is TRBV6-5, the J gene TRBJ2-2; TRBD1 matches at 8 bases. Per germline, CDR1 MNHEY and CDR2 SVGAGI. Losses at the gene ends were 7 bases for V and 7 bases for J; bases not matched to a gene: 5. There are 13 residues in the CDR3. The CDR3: CASTFDRGGELFF. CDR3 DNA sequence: TGTGCCAGCACCTTCGACAGGGGCGGGGAGCTGTTTTTT.

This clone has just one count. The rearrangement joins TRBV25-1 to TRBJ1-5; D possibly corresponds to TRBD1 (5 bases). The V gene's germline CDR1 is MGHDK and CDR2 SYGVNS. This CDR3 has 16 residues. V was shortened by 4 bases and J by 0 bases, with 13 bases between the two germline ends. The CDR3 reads CASSGGNRYSNQPQHF. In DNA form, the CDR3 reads TGTGCCAGCAGTGGGGGAAACAGGTATAGCAATCAGCCCCAGCATTTT.

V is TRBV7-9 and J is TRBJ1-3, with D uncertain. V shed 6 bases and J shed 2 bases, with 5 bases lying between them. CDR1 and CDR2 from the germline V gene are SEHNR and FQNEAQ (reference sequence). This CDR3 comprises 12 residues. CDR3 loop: CASRYTGNTIYF. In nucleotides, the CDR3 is TGTGCCAGCAGGTATACTGGAAACACCATATATTTT.

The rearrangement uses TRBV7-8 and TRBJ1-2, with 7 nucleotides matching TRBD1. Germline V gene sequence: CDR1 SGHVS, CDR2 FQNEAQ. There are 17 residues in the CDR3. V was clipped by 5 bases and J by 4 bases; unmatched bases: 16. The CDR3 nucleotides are TGTGCCAGCAGCCCTAGGCCCGGCGACAGGGCCACCTATGGCTACACCTTC. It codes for CASSPRPGDRATYGYTF.

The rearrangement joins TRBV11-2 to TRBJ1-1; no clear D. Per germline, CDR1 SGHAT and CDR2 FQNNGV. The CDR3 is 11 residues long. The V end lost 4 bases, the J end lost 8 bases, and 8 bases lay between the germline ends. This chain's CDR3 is CASSYHLEAFF. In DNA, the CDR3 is TGTGCCAGCAGCTATCATCTGGAAGCTTTCTTT.

The CDR3 loop reads CASSQGGGLYGYTF. The CDR3 DNA reads as TGTGCCAGCAGCCAGGGGGGGGGCCTCTATGGCTACACCTTC. V and J are TRBV7-8 and TRBJ1-2, with TRBD1 matching 7 bases. The germline V gene has CDR1 SGHVS and CDR2 FQNEAQ. The V gene end was trimmed by 5 bases and the J gene end by 4 bases; junction bases not matched to a gene: 7. The length of the CDR3 is 14 residues.

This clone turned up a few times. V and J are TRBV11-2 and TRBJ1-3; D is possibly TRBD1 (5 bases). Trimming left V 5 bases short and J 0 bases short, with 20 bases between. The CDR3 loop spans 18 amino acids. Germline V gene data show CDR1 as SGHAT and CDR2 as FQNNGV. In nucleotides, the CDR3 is TGTGCCAGCAGCGCGGTCCGGGGCCCAGGATACTCTGGAAACACCATATATTTT. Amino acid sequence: CASSAVRGPGYSGNTIYF.

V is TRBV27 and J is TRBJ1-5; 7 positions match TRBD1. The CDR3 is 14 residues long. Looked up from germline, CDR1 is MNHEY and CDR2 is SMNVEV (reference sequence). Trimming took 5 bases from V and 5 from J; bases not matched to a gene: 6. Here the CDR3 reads CASSRRGQYQPQHF. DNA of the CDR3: TGTGCCAGCAGTAGACGGGGACAGTATCAGCCCCAGCATTTT.

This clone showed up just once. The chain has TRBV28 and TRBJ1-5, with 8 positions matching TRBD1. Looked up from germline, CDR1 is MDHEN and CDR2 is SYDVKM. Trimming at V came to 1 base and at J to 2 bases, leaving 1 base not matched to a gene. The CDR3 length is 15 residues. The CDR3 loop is CASSLSDRGNQPQHF. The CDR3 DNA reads TGTGCCAGCAGTTTATCGGACAGGGGCAATCAGCCCCAGCATTTT.

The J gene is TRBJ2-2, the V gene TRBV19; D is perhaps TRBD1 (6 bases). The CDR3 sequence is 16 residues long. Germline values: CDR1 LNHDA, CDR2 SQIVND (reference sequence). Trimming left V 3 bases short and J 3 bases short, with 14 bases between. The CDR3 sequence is CASSIPGAYYTGELFF. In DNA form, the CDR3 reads TGTGCCAGTAGTATCCCAGGGGCCTATTACACCGGGGAGCTGTTTTTT.

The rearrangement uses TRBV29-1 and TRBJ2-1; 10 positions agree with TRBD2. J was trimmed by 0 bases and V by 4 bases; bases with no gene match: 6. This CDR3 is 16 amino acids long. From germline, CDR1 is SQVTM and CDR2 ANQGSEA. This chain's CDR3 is CSVGLAGRSSYNEQFF. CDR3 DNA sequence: TGCAGCGTTGGACTAGCGGGCCGGAGCTCCTACAATGAGCAGTTCTTC.

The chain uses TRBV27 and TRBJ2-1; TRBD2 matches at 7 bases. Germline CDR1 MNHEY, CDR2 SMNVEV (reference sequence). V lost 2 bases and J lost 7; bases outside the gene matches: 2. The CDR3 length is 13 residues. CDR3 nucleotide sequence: TGTGCCAGCAGTTTACTAGCGGATAATGAGCAGTTCTTC. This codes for CASSLLADNEQFF.

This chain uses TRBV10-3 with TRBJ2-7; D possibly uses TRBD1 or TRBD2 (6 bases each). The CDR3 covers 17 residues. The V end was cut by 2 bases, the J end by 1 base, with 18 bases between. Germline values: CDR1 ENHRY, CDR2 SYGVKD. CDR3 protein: CAISEIGGGPLSYEQYF. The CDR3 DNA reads TGTGCCATCAGTGAGATAGGGGGAGGACCGCTTTCCTACGAGCAGTACTTC.

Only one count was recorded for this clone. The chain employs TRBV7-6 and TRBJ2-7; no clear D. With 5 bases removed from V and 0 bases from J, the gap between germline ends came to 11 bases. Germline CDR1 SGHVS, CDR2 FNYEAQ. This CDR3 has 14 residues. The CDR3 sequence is CASSRSGSSYEQYF. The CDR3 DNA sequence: TGTGCCAGCAGCCGATCGGGCAGCTCCTACGAGCAGTACTTC.

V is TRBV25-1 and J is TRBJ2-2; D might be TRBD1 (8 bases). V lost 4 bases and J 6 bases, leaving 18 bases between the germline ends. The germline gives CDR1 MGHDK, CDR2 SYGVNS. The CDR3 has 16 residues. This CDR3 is CASSGKTGEGSGELFF. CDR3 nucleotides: TGTGCCAGCAGTGGAAAGACAGGGGAGGGTTCCGGGGAGCTGTTTTTT.

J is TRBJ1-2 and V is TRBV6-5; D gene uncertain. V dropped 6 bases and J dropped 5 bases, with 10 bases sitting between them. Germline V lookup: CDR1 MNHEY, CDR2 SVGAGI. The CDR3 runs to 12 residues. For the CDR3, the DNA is TGTGCCAGCAGCCGCCCCGGGTATGGCTACACCTTC. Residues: CASSRPGYGYTF.

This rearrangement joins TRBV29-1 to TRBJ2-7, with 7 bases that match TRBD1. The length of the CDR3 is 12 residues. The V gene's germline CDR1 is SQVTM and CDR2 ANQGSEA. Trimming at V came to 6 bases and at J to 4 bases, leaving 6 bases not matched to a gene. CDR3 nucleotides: TGCAGCGTCCGGGACAGAGAATACGAGCAGTACTTC. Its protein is CSVRDREYEQYF.

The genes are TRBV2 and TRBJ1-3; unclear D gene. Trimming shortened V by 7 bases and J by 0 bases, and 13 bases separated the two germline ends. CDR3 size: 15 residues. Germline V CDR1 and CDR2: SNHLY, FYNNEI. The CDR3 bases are TGTGCCAGCAATTACCCCAGCAGCTCTGGAAACACCATATATTTT. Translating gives CASNYPSSSGNTIYF.

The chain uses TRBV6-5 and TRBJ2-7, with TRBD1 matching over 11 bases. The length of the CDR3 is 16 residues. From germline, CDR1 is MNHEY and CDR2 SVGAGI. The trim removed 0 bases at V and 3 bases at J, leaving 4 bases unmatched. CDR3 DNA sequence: TGTGCCAGCAGTTACTCACGGGGACAGGGGGACTACGAGCAGTACTTC. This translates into CASSYSRGQGDYEQYF.

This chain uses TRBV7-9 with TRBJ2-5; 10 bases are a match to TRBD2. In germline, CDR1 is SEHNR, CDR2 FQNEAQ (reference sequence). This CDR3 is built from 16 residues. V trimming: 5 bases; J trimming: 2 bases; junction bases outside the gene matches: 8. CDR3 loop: CASSARTSGTQETQYF. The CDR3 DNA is TGTGCCAGCAGCGCCCGGACTAGCGGCACGCAAGAGACCCAGTACTTC. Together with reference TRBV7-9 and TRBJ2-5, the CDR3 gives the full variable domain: DTGVSQNPRHKITKRGQNVTFRCDPISEHNRLYWYRQTLGQGPEFLTYFQNEAQLEKSRLLSDRFSAERPKGSFSTLEIQRTEQGDSAMYLCASSARTSGTQETQYFGPGTRLLVL.

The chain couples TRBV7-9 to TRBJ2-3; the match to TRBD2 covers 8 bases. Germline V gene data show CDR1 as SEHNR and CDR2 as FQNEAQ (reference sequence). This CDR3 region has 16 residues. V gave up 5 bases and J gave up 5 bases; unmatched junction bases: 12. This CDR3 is CASSPFSGLVGDTQYF. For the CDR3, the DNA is TGTGCCAGCAGCCCATTTTCGGGACTAGTGGGAGATACGCAGTATTTT.

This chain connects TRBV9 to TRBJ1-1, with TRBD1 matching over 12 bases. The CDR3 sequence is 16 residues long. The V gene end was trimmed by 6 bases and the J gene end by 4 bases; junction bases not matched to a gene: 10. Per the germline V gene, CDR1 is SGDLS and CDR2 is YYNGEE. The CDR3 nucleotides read TGTGCCAGCACCCCTCCCGGGACAGGGGGCTTCACTGAAGCTTTCTTT. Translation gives CASTPPGTGGFTEAFF.